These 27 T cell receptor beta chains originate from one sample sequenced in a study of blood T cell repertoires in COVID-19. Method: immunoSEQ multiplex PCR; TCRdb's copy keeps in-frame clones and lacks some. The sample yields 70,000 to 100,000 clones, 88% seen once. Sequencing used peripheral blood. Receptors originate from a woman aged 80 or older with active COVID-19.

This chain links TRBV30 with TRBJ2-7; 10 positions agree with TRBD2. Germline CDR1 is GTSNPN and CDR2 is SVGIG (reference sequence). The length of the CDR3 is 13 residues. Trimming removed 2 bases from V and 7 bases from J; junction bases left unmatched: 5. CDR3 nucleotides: TGTGCCTGGAGTAGCGGGAGGGCCGGTGAGCAGTACTTC. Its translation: CAWSSGRAGEQYF.

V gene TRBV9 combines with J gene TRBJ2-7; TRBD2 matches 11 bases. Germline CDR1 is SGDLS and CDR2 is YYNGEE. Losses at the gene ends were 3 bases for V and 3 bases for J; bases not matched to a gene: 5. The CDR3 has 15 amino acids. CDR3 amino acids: CASSAEGTSGYEQYF. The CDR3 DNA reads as TGTGCCAGCAGCGCAGAAGGGACTAGCGGCTACGAGCAGTACTTC.

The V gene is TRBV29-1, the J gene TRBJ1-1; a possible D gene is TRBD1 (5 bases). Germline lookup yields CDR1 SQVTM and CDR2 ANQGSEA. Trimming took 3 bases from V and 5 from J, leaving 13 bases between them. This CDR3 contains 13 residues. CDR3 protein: CSVELSGGTEAFF. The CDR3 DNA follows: TGCAGCGTTGAGTTGTCCGGGGGGACTGAAGCTTTCTTT.

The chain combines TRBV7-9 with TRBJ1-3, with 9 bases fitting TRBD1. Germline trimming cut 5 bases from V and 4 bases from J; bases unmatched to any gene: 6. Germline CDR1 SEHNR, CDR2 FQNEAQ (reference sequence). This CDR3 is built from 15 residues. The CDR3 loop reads CASSHGQGIGNTIYF. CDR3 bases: TGTGCCAGCAGCCATGGACAGGGGATCGGAAACACCATATATTTT.

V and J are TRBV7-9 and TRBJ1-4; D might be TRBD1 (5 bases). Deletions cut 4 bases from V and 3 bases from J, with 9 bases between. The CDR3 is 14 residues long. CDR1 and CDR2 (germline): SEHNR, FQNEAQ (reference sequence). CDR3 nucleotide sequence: TGTGCCAGCAGCTGGGGACTCTCTAATGAAAAACTGTTTTTT. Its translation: CASSWGLSNEKLFF.

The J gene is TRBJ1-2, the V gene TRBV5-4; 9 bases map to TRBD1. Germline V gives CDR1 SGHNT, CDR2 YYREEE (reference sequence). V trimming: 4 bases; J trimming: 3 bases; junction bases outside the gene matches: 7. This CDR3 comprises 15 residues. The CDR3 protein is CASSTRTGVHYGYTF. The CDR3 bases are TGTGCCAGCAGCACCCGGACAGGGGTGCACTATGGCTACACCTTC.

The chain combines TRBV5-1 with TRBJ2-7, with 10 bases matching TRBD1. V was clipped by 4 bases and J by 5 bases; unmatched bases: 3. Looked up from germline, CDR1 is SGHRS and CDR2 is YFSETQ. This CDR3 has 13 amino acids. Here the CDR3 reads CASSGQGVNEQYF. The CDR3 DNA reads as TGCGCCAGCAGCGGACAGGGGGTTAACGAGCAGTACTTC. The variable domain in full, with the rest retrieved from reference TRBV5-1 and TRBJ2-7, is KAGVTQTPRYLIKTRGQQVTLSCSPISGHRSVSWYQQTPGQGLQFLFEYFSETQRNKGNFPGRFSGRQFSNSRSEMNVSTLELGDSALYLCASSGQGVNEQYFGPGTRLTVT.

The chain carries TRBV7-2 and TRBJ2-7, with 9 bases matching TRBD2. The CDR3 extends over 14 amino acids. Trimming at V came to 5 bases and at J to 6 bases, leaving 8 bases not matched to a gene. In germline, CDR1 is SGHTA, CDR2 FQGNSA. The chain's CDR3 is CASSPSGTLREQYF. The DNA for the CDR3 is TGTGCCAGCAGCCCTAGCGGGACGCTCCGCGAGCAGTACTTC.

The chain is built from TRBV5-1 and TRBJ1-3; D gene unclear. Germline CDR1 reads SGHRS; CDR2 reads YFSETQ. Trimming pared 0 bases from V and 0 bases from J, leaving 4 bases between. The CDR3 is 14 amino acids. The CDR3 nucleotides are TGCGCCAGCAGCTTGGACAGCTCTGGAAACACCATATATTTT. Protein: CASSLDSSGNTIYF. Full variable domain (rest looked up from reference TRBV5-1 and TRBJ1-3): KAGVTQTPRYLIKTRGQQVTLSCSPISGHRSVSWYQQTPGQGLQFLFEYFSETQRNKGNFPGRFSGRQFSNSRSEMNVSTLELGDSALYLCASSLDSSGNTIYFGEGSWLTVV.

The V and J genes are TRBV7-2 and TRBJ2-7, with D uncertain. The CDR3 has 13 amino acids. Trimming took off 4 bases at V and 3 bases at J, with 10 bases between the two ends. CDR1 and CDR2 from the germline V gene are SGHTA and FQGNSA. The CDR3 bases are TGTGCCAGCAGCTGGAGAGCGAGCTACGAGCAGTACTTC. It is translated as CASSWRASYEQYF. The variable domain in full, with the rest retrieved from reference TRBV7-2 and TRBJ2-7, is GAGVSQSPSNKVTEKGKDVELRCDPISGHTALYWYRQSLGQGLEFLIYFQGNSAPDKSGLPSDRFSAERTGGSVSTLTIQRTQQEDSAVYLCASSWRASYEQYFGPGTRLTVT.

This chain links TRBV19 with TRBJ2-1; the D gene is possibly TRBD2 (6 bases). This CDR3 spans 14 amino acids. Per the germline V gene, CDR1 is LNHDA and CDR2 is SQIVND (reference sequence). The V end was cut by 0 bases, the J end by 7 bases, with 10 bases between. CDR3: CASSIEKAGNEQFF. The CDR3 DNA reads TGTGCCAGTAGTATAGAGAAGGCGGGAAATGAGCAGTTCTTC.

CDR3 in amino acids: CAIRTPSGSSYEQYF. The CDR3 nucleotides read TGTGCCATCAGGACACCTAGCGGTAGCTCCTACGAGCAGTACTTC. The chain combines TRBV10-3 with TRBJ2-7, with 7 bases lining up with TRBD2. Germline CDR1 and CDR2: ENHRY and SYGVKD. The CDR3 contains 15 residues. V was clipped by 6 bases and J by 0 bases; unmatched bases: 8.

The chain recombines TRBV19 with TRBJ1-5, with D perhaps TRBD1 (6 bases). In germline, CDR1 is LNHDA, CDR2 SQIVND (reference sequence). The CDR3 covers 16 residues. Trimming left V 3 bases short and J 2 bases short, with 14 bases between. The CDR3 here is CASSILGALGNQPQHF. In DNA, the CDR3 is TGTGCCAGTAGTATCCTGGGGGCGTTGGGCAATCAGCCCCAGCATTTT.

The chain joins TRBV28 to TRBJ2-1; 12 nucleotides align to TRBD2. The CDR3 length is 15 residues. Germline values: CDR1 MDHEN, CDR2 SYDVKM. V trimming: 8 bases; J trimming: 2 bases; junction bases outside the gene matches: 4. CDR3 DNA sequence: TGTGCCAGCGGGCTAGCGGGAGGGCCCTACAATGAGCAGTTCTTC. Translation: CASGLAGGPYNEQFF.

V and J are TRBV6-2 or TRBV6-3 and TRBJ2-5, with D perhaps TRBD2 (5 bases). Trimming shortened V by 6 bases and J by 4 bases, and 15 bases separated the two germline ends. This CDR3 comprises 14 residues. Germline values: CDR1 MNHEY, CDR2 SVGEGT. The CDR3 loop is CASSRLRTGETQYF. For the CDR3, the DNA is TGTGCCAGCAGCCGCCTACGGACTGGAGAGACCCAGTACTTC.

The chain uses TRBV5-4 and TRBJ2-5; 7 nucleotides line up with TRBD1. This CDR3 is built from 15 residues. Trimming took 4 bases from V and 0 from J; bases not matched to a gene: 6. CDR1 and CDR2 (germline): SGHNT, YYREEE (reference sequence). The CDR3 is CASSRRQGNQETQYF. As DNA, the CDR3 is TGTGCCAGCAGCAGAAGACAGGGTAACCAAGAGACCCAGTACTTC.

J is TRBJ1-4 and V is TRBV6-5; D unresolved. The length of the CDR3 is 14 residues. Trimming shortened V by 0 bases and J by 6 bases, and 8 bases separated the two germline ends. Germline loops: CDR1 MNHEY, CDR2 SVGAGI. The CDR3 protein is CASSYSLGDEKLFF. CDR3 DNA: TGTGCCAGCAGTTACTCTCTGGGAGATGAAAAACTGTTTTTT.

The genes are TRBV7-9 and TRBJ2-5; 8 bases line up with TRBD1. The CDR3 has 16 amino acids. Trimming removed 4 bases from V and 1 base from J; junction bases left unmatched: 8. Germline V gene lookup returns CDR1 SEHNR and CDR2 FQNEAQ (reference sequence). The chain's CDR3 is CASSSGQGNIQETQYF. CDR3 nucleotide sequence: TGTGCCAGCAGCTCCGGACAGGGTAACATCCAAGAGACCCAGTACTTC.

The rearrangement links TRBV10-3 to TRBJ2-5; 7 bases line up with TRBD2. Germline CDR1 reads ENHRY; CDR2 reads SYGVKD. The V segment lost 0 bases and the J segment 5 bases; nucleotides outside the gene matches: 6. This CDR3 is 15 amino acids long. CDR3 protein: CAISESGGRRETQYF. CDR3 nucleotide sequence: TGTGCCATCAGTGAGTCGGGAGGGAGAAGGGAGACCCAGTACTTC.

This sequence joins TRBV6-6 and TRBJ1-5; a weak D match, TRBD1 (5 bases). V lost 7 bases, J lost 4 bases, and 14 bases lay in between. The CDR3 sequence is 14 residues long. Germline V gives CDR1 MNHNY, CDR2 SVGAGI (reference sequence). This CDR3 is CASTQDRVNQPQHF. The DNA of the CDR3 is TGTGCCAGCACTCAAGACAGAGTAAATCAGCCCCAGCATTTT.

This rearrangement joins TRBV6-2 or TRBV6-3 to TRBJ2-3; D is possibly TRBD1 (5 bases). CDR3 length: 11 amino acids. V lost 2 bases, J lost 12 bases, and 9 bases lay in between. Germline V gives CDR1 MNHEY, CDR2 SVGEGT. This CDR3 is CASSYGAKQYF. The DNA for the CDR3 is TGTGCCAGCAGTTACGGGGCGAAACAGTATTTT.

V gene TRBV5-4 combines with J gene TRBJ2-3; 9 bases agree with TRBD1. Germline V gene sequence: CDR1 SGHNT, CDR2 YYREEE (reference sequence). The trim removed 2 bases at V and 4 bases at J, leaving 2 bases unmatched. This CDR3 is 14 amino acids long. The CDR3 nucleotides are TGTGCCAGCAGCTTCCGGGACAGGGCAGATACGCAGTATTTT. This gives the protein CASSFRDRADTQYF. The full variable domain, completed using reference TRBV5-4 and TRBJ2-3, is ETGVTQSPTHLIKTRGQQVTLRCSSQSGHNTVSWYQQALGQGPQFIFQYYREEENGRGNFPPRFSGLQFPNYSSELNVNALELDDSALYLCASSFRDRADTQYFGPGTRLTVL.

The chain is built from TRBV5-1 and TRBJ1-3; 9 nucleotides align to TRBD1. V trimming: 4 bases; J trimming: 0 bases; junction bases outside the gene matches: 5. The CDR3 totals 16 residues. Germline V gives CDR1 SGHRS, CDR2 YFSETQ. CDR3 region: CASSPEGQGSGNTIYF. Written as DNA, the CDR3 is TGCGCCAGCAGCCCAGAGGGACAGGGCTCTGGAAACACCATATATTTT.

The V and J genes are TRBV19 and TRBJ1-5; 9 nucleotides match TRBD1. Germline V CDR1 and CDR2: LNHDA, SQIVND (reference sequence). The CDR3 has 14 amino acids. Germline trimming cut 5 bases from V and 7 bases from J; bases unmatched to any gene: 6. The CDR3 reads CASSFGTGRQPQHF. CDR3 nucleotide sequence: TGTGCCAGTAGTTTTGGGACAGGGCGACAGCCCCAGCATTTT.

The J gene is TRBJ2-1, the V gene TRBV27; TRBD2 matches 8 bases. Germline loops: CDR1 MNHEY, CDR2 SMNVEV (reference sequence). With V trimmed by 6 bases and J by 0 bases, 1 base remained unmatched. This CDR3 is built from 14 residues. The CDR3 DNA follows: TGTGCCAGCAGGGGACTAGTCTCCTACAATGAGCAGTTCTTC. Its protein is CASRGLVSYNEQFF.

CDR3 sequence (DNA): TGTGCCAGCAGCTTAGCAGAGAACACTGAAGCTTTCTTT. It specifies CASSLAENTEAFF. V usage is TRBV11-2 and J usage is TRBJ1-1; D unclear. The V gene lost 1 base and the J gene lost 1 base, with 4 bases spanning the gap. This CDR3 has 13 residues. CDR1 SGHAT and CDR2 FQNNGV come from the germline V gene.

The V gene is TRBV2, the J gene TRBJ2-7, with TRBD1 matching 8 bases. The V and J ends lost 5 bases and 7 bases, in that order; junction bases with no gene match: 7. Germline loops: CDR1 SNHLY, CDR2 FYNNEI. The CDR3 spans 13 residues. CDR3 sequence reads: CASSPDRGREQYF. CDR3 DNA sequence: TGTGCCAGCAGTCCCGACAGGGGCAGGGAGCAGTACTTC. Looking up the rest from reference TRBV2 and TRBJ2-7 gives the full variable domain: EPEVTQTPSHQVTQMGQEVILRCVPISNHLYFYWYRQILGQKVEFLVSFYNNEISEKSEIFDDQFSVERPDGSNFTLKIRSTKLEDSAMYFCASSPDRGREQYFGPGTRLTVT.